This T cell receptor beta chain comes out of a study of monozygotic twins with inflammatory bowel disease. Study-wide points: Especially where disease activity was present, IBD patients had fewer clonotypes in common with others than healthy twins did. TCRbeta inverse Simpson diversity was decreased in IBD patients versus healthy co-twins. Patient-specific immunosuppressive treatments may have made repertoires more variable.

About this clonotype: Its antigen is still unknown.

Following a re-call of the 5' RACE reads, TCRdb has one entry per CDR3 protein and lacks DNA. The sample's table shows roughly 330,000 distinct CDR3 sequences. Germline CDR1 is GTSNPN and CDR2 is SVGIG (reference sequence). The CDR3 has 13 residues. This chain connects TRBV30 to TRBJ1-4; checking the TCRdb D call of TRBD1 is not possible without DNA. The sequence came from a human donor with ulcerative colitis or Crohn's disease, or a healthy co-twin of an affected twin (not recorded which). Sequencing was carried out using blood. CDR3 sequence reads: CAWSGGPNEKLFF. Supplemented by reference TRBV30 and TRBJ1-4, the full variable domain reads SQTIHQWPATLVQPVGSPLSLECTVEGTSNPNLYWYRQAAGRGLQLLFYSVGIGQISSEVPQNLSASRPQDRQFILSSKKLLLSDSGFYLCAWSGGPNEKLFFGSGTQLSVL.